The clone carrying this T cell receptor (beta chain) came up once. Per the authors' pipeline: Amplification from reference gene primers served as the basis for estimated nucleated cell counts. This table comes from immunoSEQ multiplex PCR, and its TCRdb copy is limited to in-frame clones, with some not included. The V and J calls and the clone size are those of that table, but D and trimming were determined from the DNA. The sample holds about 180,000 clones, less than 90% seen once. This sample was taken from a study of blood T cell repertoires in COVID-19. As for the study in general: The United States, Italy and Spain supplied acute and convalescent COVID-19 samples. T cells, B-cell-depleted T cells, or PBMCs supplied cDNA or gDNA.

The V gene lost 9 bases and the J gene lost 10 bases, with 13 bases spanning the gap. This CDR3 has 12 residues. Per germline, CDR1 ENHRY and CDR2 SYGVKD. Participants reported their clinical history, and cohort assignment relied on those reports. The chain combines TRBV10-3 with TRBJ1-6; no definite D call. Sequences were obtained from PBMCs or T cells enriched from blood (not recorded which). The source is a human donor with acute COVID-19. The donor label of this sample is uncertain. CDR3 in DNA: TGTGCCATTTCAGGCGCCCCGTCACCCCTCCACTTT. It encodes CAISGAPSPLHF.